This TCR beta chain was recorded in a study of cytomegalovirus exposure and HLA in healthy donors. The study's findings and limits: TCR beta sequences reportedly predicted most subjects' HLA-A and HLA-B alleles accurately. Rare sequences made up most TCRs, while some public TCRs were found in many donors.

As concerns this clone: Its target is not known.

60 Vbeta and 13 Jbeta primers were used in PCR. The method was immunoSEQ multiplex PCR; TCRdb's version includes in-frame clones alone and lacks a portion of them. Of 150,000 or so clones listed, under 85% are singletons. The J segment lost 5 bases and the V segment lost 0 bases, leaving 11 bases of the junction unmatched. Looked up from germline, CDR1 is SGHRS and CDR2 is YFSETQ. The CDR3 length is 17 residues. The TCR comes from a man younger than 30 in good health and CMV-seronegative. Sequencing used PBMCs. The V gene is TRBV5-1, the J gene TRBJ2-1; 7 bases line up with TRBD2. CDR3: CASSLASGERINNEQFF. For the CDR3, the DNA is TGCGCCAGCAGCTTGGCCAGCGGGGAACGTATTAACAATGAGCAGTTCTTC.